Given below is one TCR beta chain in context. The record originates from a study of T cell changes during pregnancy in multiple sclerosis. Generated by immunoSEQ multiplex PCR, the TCRdb table keeps only in-frame clones and is missing some. The sample yields 55,000 to 65,000 clones, roughly 92% seen once. The sequence was collected from a female donor with multiple sclerosis, enrolled in a pregnancy study. This specimen was CD8+ T cells from peripheral blood mononuclear cells, taken in the third trimester of pregnancy.

The CDR3 DNA reads TGCGCCAGCAGCCTAGACACCGGGGAGCTGTTTTTT. This gives the protein CASSLDTGELFF. The J gene is TRBJ2-2, the V gene TRBV5-1; D gene uncertain. Trimming took 4 bases from V and 3 from J, leaving 4 bases between them. Germline loops: CDR1 SGHRS, CDR2 YFSETQ. CDR3 size: 12 residues.